A selection of T cell receptor beta chains follows, all from one sample in a study of OX40 agonist ivuxolimab in advanced cancers. Profiled with immunoSEQ multiplex PCR; TCRdb holds only in-frame clones, not every one. The sample records around 22,000 clones, approximately 90% being singletons. This sample comprised CD4+ or CD8+ T cells sorted from blood, obtained in a trial of the OX40 agonist ivuxolimab. These receptors were obtained from an adult with an advanced solid tumor such as melanoma, head and neck, liver or kidney cancer. Each CDR3 is given with its conserved first and last residue. A D gene is named only where the DNA matches it firmly. Clone size appears in some rows only: once, few, many, or a class for an expanded clone.

size	length	J	V	D	CDR3	DNA
-	17	TRBJ2-1	TRBV4-2	TRBD2	CASSQTLAGVVYNEQFF	TGTGCCAGCAGCCAGACGTTGGCGGGAGTGGTCTACAATGAGCAGTTCTTC
-	12	TRBJ2-1	TRBV6-5	TRBD2	CASLAGVGEQFF	TGTGCCAGCCTAGCGGGAGTCGGTGAGCAGTTCTTC
-	13	TRBJ2-3	TRBV7-9	-	CASSLATPDTQYF	TGTGCCAGCAGCTTGGCTACCCCAGATACGCAGTATTTT
once	15	TRBJ2-7	TRBV15	TRBD1	CATSREDRGSYEQYF	TGTGCCACCAGCAGAGAAGACAGGGGGTCCTACGAGCAGTACTTC
once	17	TRBJ2-1	TRBV19	-	CASSPRDAGPVYNEQFF	TGTGCCAGTAGTCCTCGGGATGCTGGGCCAGTTTACAATGAGCAGTTCTTC
-	16	TRBJ2-3	TRBV6-1	-	CASSGPRPAGVYVQYF	TGTGCCAGCAGTGGACCCAGGCCGGCGGGTGTCTATGTGCAGTATTTT
-	14	TRBJ2-7	TRBV9	-	CASSPGGKGYEQYF	TGTGCCAGCAGCCCCGGGGGTAAGGGCTACGAGCAGTACTTC
-	14	TRBJ2-1	TRBV10-2	TRBD2	CASSGTSGMDEQFF	TGCGCCAGCAGTGGGACTAGCGGGATGGATGAGCAGTTCTTC
-	15	TRBJ2-7	TRBV29-1	-	CSVEFVGVDSYEQYF	TGCAGCGTTGAATTCGTCGGGGTCGACTCCTACGAGCAGTACTTC
-	11	TRBJ2-7	TRBV2	-	CASQSSYEQYF	TGTGCCAGCCAGTCGTCTTACGAGCAGTACTTC
-	14	TRBJ1-5	TRBV27	-	CASSLFGSNQPQHF	TGTGCCAGCAGTTTATTCGGTAGCAATCAGCCCCAGCATTTT
-	11	TRBJ1-1	TRBV7-9	-	CASSLRTEAFF	TGTGCCAGCAGCTTGCGCACTGAAGCTTTCTTT
-	12	TRBJ2-7	TRBV11-1	TRBD2	CASGTSDYEQYF	TGTGCCAGTGGGACTAGCGACTACGAGCAGTACTTC
-	16	TRBJ1-2	TRBV7-9	TRBD1	CASSHPRDRGGYGYTF	TGTGCCAGCAGCCACCCACGGGACAGGGGTGGCTATGGCTACACCTTC
-	14	TRBJ2-7	TRBV9	-	CASSVGRSAYEQYF	TGTGCCAGCAGCGTAGGAAGGAGCGCTTACGAGCAGTACTTC
few	13	TRBJ2-1	TRBV13	-	CASSQDFHNEQFF	TGCGCCAGCAGCCAAGATTTTCATAATGAGCAGTTCTTC
-	15	TRBJ2-5	TRBV7-7	-	CASSRGEEYQETQYF	TGTGCCAGCAGCAGGGGGGAGGAGTACCAAGAGACCCAGTACTTC
-	17	TRBJ2-7	TRBV19	TRBD2	CASSIKTSGRGFYEQYF	TGTGCCAGTAGTATAAAGACTAGCGGGAGGGGGTTCTACGAGCAGTACTTC
-	16	TRBJ1-1	TRBV5-1	TRBD1	CASSPGQRGVNTEAFF	TGCGCCAGCAGCCCGGGACAGCGGGGGGTGAACACTGAAGCTTTCTTT
-	15	TRBJ2-1	TRBV11-3	-	CASSFSQSAYNEQFF	TGTGCCAGCAGCTTCTCCCAGTCCGCCTACAATGAGCAGTTCTTC
-	16	TRBJ2-1	TRBV2	-	CASSEAAWEPYNEQFF	TGTGCCAGCAGTGAAGCGGCGTGGGAGCCGTACAATGAGCAGTTCTTC
-	14	TRBJ2-3	TRBV6-6	-	CASSYSKGSDTQYF	TGTGCCAGCAGTTACTCGAAAGGTTCAGATACGCAGTATTTT
-	17	TRBJ2-1	TRBV7-6	TRBD2	CASSAWTSGRDYNEQFF	TGTGCCAGCAGCGCCTGGACTAGCGGGAGGGACTACAATGAGCAGTTCTTC
-	16	TRBJ2-5	TRBV7-6	TRBD2	CASAPSRLAGEETQYF	TGTGCCAGCGCACCCTCCAGACTAGCGGGAGAAGAGACCCAGTACTTC
-	16	TRBJ2-7	TRBV6-5	-	CASSYWQVETGYEQYF	TGTGCCAGCAGTTACTGGCAGGTGGAGACAGGTTACGAGCAGTACTTC
-	18	TRBJ1-4	TRBV19	TRBD1	CASSPPPHRGRTNEKLFF	TGTGCCAGTAGTCCTCCCCCCCACAGGGGGCGAACTAATGAAAAACTGTTTTTT
-	15	TRBJ2-7	TRBV5-1	TRBD2	CASSPFSGSLPEQYF	TGCGCCAGCAGCCCCTTTAGCGGGAGTCTCCCCGAGCAGTACTTC
-	16	TRBJ2-7	TRBV28	-	CASSDSGPLPLDEQYF	TGTGCCAGCAGTGACTCGGGGCCCCTACCTTTGGACGAGCAGTACTTC
-	12	TRBJ2-7	TRBV6-6	-	CASSAGSYEQYF	TGTGCCAGCAGCGCAGGGTCCTACGAGCAGTACTTC
-	13	TRBJ2-3	TRBV11-2	TRBD2	CASGLADLDTQYF	TGTGCCAGCGGACTAGCGGATCTTGATACGCAGTATTTT
-	16	TRBJ2-3	TRBV6-1	TRBD2	CASSEASGLVVDTQYF	TGTGCCAGCAGTGAGGCTAGCGGCTTAGTGGTAGATACGCAGTATTTT
-	14	TRBJ2-2	TRBV25-1	-	CASSEFAATGELFF	TGTGCCAGCAGTGAATTCGCAGCCACCGGGGAGCTGTTTTTT
-	18	TRBJ1-2	TRBV5-4	TRBD1	CASSPERGQGPGGYGYTF	TGTGCCAGCAGCCCTGAGAGGGGACAGGGACCGGGTGGCTATGGCTACACCTTC
-	11	TRBJ1-1	TRBV19	-	CASRGNTEAFF	TGTGCCAGTAGGGGGAACACTGAAGCTTTCTTT
-	15	TRBJ2-7	TRBV7-9	TRBD2	CASSQTSGRKYEQYF	TGTGCCAGCAGCCAAACTAGCGGGAGAAAATACGAGCAGTACTTC
-	15	TRBJ2-1	TRBV7-8	TRBD2	CASSFELAGFNEQFF	TGTGCCAGCAGCTTCGAACTAGCGGGGTTCAATGAGCAGTTCTTC
-	13	TRBJ1-4	TRBV7-9	-	CASSFSANEKLFF	TGTGCCAGCAGCTTCTCAGCTAATGAAAAACTGTTTTTT
few	12	TRBJ2-7	TRBV15	-	CATSELANEQYF	TGTGCCACCTCGGAGCTAGCAAATGAGCAGTACTTC
-	14	TRBJ2-5	TRBV7-9	-	CASSQTLLEETQYF	TGTGCCAGCAGCCAGACATTGTTGGAAGAGACCCAGTACTTC
-	14	TRBJ1-1	TRBV10-1	-	CASSVRGIGTEAFF	TGCGCCAGCAGCGTTCGGGGGATTGGTACTGAAGCTTTCTTT
-	17	TRBJ2-1	TRBV5-6	-	CASSLTLVGITYNEQFF	TGTGCCAGCAGCCTCACTCTAGTCGGGATCACCTACAATGAGCAGTTCTTC
once	16	TRBJ1-1	TRBV7-8	-	CASSLGHGGMNTEAFF	TGTGCCAGCAGCTTAGGTCATGGGGGGATGAACACTGAAGCTTTCTTT
once	16	TRBJ2-1	TRBV7-9	-	CASSPYSGGVYNEQFF	TGTGCCAGCAGCCCCTATAGCGGAGGGGTTTACAATGAGCAGTTCTTC
-	17	TRBJ1-1	TRBV25-1	-	CASSERSWNGLNTEAFF	TGTGCCAGCAGTGAACGATCCTGGAACGGACTGAACACTGAAGCTTTCTTT
-	13	TRBJ2-1	TRBV4-1	-	CASSQDYLNEQFF	TGCGCCAGCAGCCAAGATTACTTGAATGAGCAGTTCTTC
-	15	TRBJ2-2	TRBV27	TRBD1	CASSYSTGGTGELFF	TGTGCCAGCAGTTACTCGACAGGGGGCACCGGGGAGCTGTTTTTT
-	17	TRBJ2-3	TRBV7-6	TRBD2	CASSLATGLAGADTQYF	TGTGCCAGCAGCTTAGCGACGGGACTAGCGGGAGCAGATACGCAGTATTTT
-	17	TRBJ2-3	TRBV23-1	-	CASSHTRTHKHTDTQYF	TGCGCCAGCAGTCATACCCGGACCCATAAACACACAGATACGCAGTATTTT
-	17	TRBJ2-2	TRBV5-1	TRBD2	CASSLELAGGPTGELFF	TGCGCCAGCAGCTTGGAATTAGCGGGAGGGCCCACCGGGGAGCTGTTTTTT
-	21	TRBJ2-5	TRBV21-1	-	CASSKGRFRLAGGPYQETQYF	TGTGCCAGCAGCAAAGGAAGGTTTCGGCTAGCGGGAGGTCCGTACCAAGAGACCCAGTACTTC
-	14	TRBJ2-7	TRBV6-5	-	CASSLGSDSYEQYF	TGTGCCAGCAGTCTGGGTAGCGACTCCTACGAGCAGTACTTC